This T cell receptor (beta chain) was sequenced in a study of CD8 T cells in ankylosing spondylitis. Study-wide findings and caveats: Reported data indicate significant enrichment of disease-linked clones within matched ankylosing spondylitis synovial fluid. Disease-linked clones, CD8+, were relatively rare in peripheral blood.

In its sample, this clonotype was seen a few times. Its antigen is as yet unknown. Trimming removed 1 base from V and 2 bases from J, with 12 bases in between. This CDR3 is 16 amino acids long. CDR1 SGHDN and CDR2 FVKESK come from the germline V gene. TCRdb analysed the 5' RACE reads with MiXCR anew, one entry per CDR3 protein. The sample holds some 130,000 distinct CDR3 sequences, roughly 8.8% seen once. Input material: synovial fluid, either unsorted or a sorted T cell fraction (not recorded which). This chain links TRBV14 with TRBJ2-1, with D possibly TRBD2 on 6 matching bases. This receptor was taken from a male donor with ankylosing spondylitis. The CDR3 coding sequence is TGTGCCAGCAGCCAAGTACGAGGGAGGACCTACAATGAGCAGTTCTTC. This codes for CASSQVRGRTYNEQFF.